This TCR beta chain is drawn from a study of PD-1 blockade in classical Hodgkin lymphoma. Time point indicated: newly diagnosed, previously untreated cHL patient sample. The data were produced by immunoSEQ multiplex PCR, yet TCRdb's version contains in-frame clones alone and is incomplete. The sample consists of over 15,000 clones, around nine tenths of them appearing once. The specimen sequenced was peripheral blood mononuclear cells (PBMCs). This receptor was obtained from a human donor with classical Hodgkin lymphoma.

The CDR3 sequence is CASSLVRVGQPQHF. The CDR3 bases are TGTGCCAGCAGCTTGGTGCGAGTTGGTCAGCCCCAGCATTTT. V gene TRBV5-5 combines with J gene TRBJ1-5, with unresolved D. The CDR3 is made up of 14 amino acids. V shed 0 bases and J shed 6 bases, with 10 bases lying between them. CDR1 and CDR2 (germline): SGHKS, YYEKEE (reference sequence).